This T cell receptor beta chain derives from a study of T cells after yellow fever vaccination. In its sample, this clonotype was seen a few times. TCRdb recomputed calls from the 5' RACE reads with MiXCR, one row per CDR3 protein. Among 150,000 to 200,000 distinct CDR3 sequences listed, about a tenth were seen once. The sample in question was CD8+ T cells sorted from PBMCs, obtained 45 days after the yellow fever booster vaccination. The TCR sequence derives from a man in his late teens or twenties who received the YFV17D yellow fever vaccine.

DNA for the CDR3: TGTGCCATCAGTGATCGTCGAGATAGGGAGGAAGAGACCCAGTACTTC. Translation: CAISDRRDREEETQYF. The V and J genes are TRBV10-3 and TRBJ2-5; tentative D call: TRBD2 (6 bases). With 3 bases removed from V and 3 bases from J, the gap between germline ends came to 17 bases. CDR1 is ENHRY, CDR2 SYGVKD, per germline. This CDR3 is built from 16 residues.